The clone carrying this T cell receptor beta chain has just one count. This sample is drawn from a study of blood T cell repertoires in COVID-19. Study overall: The United States, Italy and Spain were the sources of the acute and convalescent COVID-19 samples. From T cells, B-cell-depleted T cells, or PBMCs came the material, which was cDNA or gDNA.

Methods used by the authors: Cell counts per sample came from amplifying reference gene primers. The protocol was immunoSEQ multiplex PCR, while the TCRdb copy is restricted to in-frame clones and leaves out a portion. That table furnishes V, J and clone size, whereas the DNA furnished D and trimming. Here the sample spans roughly 250,000 clones, under 85% being singletons. Sequencing was performed on peripheral blood. This clonotype originated in a human donor with COVID-19, enrolled during active disease. The donor label of this sample is uncertain.

The CDR3 reads CASSPNLGGSSYEQYF. CDR3 nucleotides: TGTGCCAGCAGCCCCAACCTGGGGGGAAGTTCCTACGAGCAGTACTTC. This chain joins TRBV7-2 and TRBJ2-7, with D maybe TRBD2 (6 bases). This CDR3 has 16 residues. V shed 5 bases and J shed 1 base, with 18 bases lying between them. The germline V gene has CDR1 SGHTA and CDR2 FQGNSA.